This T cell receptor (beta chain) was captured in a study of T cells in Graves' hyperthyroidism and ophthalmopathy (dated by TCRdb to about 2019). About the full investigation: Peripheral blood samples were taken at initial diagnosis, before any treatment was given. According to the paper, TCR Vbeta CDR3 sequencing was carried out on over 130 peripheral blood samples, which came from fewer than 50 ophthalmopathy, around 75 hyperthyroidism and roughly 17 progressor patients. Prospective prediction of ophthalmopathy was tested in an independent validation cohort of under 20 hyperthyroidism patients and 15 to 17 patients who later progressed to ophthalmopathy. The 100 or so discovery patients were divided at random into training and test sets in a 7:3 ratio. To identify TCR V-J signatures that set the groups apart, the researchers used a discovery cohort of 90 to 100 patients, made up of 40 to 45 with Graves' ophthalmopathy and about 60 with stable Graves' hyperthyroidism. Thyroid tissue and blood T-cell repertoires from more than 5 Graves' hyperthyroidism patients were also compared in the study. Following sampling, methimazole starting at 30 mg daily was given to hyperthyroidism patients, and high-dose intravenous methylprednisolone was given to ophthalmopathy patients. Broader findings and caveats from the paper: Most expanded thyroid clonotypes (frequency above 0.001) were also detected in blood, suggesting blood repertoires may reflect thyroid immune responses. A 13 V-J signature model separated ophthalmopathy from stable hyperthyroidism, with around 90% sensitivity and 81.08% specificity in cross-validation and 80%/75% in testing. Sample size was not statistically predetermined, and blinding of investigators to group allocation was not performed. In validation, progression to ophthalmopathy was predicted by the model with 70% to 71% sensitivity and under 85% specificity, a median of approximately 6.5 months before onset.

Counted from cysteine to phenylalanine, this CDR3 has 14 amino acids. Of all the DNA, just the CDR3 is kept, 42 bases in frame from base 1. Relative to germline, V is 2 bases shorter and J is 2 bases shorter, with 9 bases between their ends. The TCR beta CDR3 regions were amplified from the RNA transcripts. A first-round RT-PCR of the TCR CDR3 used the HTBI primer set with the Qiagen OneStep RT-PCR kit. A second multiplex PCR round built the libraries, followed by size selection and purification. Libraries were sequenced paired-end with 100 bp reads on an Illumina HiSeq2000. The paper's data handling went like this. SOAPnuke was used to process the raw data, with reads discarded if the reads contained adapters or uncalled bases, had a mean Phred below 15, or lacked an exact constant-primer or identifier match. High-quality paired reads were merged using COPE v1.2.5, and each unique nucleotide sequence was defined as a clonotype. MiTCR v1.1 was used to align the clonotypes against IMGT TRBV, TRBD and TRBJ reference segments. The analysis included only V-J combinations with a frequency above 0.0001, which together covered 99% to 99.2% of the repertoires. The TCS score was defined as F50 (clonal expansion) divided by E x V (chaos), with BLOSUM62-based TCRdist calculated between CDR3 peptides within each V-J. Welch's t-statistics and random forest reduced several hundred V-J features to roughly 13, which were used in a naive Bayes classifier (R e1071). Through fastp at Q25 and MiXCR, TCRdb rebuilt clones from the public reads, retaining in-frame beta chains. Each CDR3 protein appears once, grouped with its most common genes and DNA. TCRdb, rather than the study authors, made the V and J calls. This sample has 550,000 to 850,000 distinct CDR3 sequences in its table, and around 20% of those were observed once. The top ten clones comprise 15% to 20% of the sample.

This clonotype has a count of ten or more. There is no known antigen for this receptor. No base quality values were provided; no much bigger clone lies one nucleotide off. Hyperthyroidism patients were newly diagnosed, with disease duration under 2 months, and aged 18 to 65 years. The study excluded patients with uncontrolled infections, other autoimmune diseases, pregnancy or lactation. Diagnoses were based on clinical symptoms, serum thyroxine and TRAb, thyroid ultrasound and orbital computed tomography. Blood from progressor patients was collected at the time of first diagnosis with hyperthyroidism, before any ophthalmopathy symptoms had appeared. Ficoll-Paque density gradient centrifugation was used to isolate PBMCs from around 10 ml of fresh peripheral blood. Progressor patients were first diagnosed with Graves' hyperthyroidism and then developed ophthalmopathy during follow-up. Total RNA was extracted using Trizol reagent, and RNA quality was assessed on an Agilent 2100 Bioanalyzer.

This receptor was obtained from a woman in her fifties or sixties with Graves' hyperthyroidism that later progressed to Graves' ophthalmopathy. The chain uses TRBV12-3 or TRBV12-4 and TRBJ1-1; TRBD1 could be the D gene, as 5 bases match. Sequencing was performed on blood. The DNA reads TGTGCCAGCAGTTTAACGACAGCTAACACTGAAGCTTTCTTT. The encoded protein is CASSLTTANTEAFF.